The 20 T cell receptor beta chains below all came from one sample that was sequenced in a study of T cell repertoires in cytomegalovirus infection. TCRdb processed the reads anew with MiXCR; each CDR3 protein has one entry. This table has about 360,000 distinct CDR3 sequences, roughly 18% appearing once. Sequenced material: PBMCs. These receptors were collected from a human donor in good health (CMV status not recorded). Some clones in this sample may be carry-over from other donors' samples.

This clonotype has ten or more counts. V is TRBV7-2 and J is TRBJ2-7; D is unclear. The CDR3 is 13 residues long. V shed 5 bases and J shed 6 bases, with 14 bases lying between them. From germline, CDR1 is SGHTA and CDR2 FQGNSA. The CDR3 is CASSPNPRGEQYF. CDR3 nucleotides: TGTGCCAGCAGCCCCAACCCCCGCGGCGAGCAGTACTTC.

This clonotype was counted at least ten times. V and J are TRBV6-2 or TRBV6-3 and TRBJ2-1; 9 nucleotides align to TRBD2. The CDR3 totals 13 residues. The germline V gene encodes CDR1 MNHEY and CDR2 SVGEGT. V trimming: 3 bases; J trimming: 7 bases; junction bases outside the gene matches: 1. This CDR3 is CASSYLAGNEQFF. Written as DNA, the CDR3 is TGTGCCAGCAGTTATCTAGCGGGAAATGAGCAGTTCTTC.

This clonotype appeared many times. V gene TRBV7-2 combines with J gene TRBJ2-1; a weak D match, TRBD2 (6 bases). Trimming took 1 base from V and 5 from J, leaving 12 bases between them. The CDR3 loop spans 15 amino acids. CDR1 and CDR2 from the germline V gene are SGHTA and FQGNSA. CDR3 DNA: TGTGCCAGCAGCTTAGGTAATAGCGGTAACAATGAGCAGTTCTTC. Residues: CASSLGNSGNNEQFF.

This rearrangement joins TRBV15 to TRBJ1-3; 7 bases map to TRBD1. The CDR3 length is 17 residues. The ends lost 0 bases at V and 0 bases at J; junction bases unmatched: 5. CDR1 and CDR2 (germline): LNHNV, YYDKDF (reference sequence). CDR3 in DNA: TGTGCCACCAGCAGAGATTTGGGACAGCACTCTGGAAACACCATATATTTT. Protein: CATSRDLGQHSGNTIYF.

The chain is built from TRBV5-6 and TRBJ1-1; D may be TRBD1 (5 bases). The germline V gene has CDR1 SGHDT and CDR2 YYEEEE. This CDR3 region has 15 residues. Deletions cut 4 bases from V and 3 bases from J, with 16 bases between. The CDR3 spells CASSQAYGGDTEAFF. DNA of the CDR3: TGTGCCAGCAGCCAAGCGTACGGGGGGGACACTGAAGCTTTCTTT.

The chain is built from TRBV5-4 and TRBJ2-1, with 8 positions matching TRBD2. The J segment lost 8 bases and the V segment lost 4 bases, leaving 8 bases of the junction unmatched. There are 14 residues in the CDR3. Per the germline V gene, CDR1 is SGHNT and CDR2 is YYREEE (reference sequence). The chain's CDR3 is CASSPPGGAHEQFF. In nucleotides, the CDR3 is TGTGCCAGCAGCCCTCCCGGGGGGGCCCATGAGCAGTTCTTC.

V is TRBV28 and J is TRBJ1-5; TRBD1 is a possible D gene (5 bases). There are 15 residues in the CDR3. CDR1 MDHEN and CDR2 SYDVKM come from the germline V gene. V lost 7 bases to trimming and J lost 0 bases, with 13 bases between them. CDR3 sequence reads: CASKAGGNSNQPQHF. The DNA of the CDR3 is TGTGCCAGCAAGGCGGGGGGGAATAGCAATCAGCCCCAGCATTTT. The full variable domain, with the rest looked up from reference TRBV28 and TRBJ1-5, is DVKVTQSSRYLVKRTGEKVFLECVQDMDHENMFWYRQDPGLGLRLIYFSYDVKMKEKGDIPEGYSVSREKKERFSLILESASTNQTSMYLCASKAGGNSNQPQHFGDGTRLSIL.

This clonotype was seen more than once but under ten times. The rearrangement links TRBV29-1 to TRBJ1-1; D gene unclear. Germline lookup yields CDR1 SQVTM and CDR2 ANQGSEA. The CDR3 spans 12 residues. V gave up 7 bases and J gave up 1 base, with 10 bases separating them. In nucleotides, the CDR3 is TGCAGCGGTGCACGCGGGAACACTGAAGCTTTCTTT. It is translated as CSGARGNTEAFF.

V usage is TRBV7-9 and J usage is TRBJ2-7, with TRBD2 identical over 12 bases. V was pared by 5 bases and J by 12 bases, with 17 bases of the junction left unmatched. The germline V gene has CDR1 SEHNR and CDR2 FQNEAQ (reference sequence). The CDR3 consists of 16 residues. Written as DNA, the CDR3 is TGTGCCAGCAGCCTCGTGACTAGCGGGGGAACCTACGGGCCGTACTTC. Encoded protein: CASSLVTSGGTYGPYF.

The V gene is TRBV7-2, the J gene TRBJ1-1; D remains ambiguous. Looked up from germline, CDR1 is SGHTA and CDR2 is FQGNSA. Trimming removed 2 bases at V and 7 bases at J, with 14 bases between. The CDR3 contains 14 residues. In DNA, the CDR3 is TGTGCCAGCAGCTTATTTGGCTTCGGGGATGAAGCTTTCTTT. It encodes CASSLFGFGDEAFF.

This clonotype showed up many times. J is TRBJ2-7 and V is TRBV7-2; 8 bases are a match to TRBD1. The ends lost 4 bases at V and 1 base at J; junction bases unmatched: 3. This CDR3 region has 14 residues. CDR1 and CDR2 (germline): SGHTA, FQGNSA. Here the CDR3 DNA reads TGTGCCAGCAGCTCTACAGGGGGATCCTACGAGCAGTACTTC. It yields the protein CASSSTGGSYEQYF.

J is TRBJ2-7 and V is TRBV9; 8 nucleotides line up with TRBD2. Per the germline V gene, CDR1 is SGDLS and CDR2 is YYNGEE. This CDR3 is 14 amino acids long. The V segment lost 3 bases and the J segment 6 bases; nucleotides outside the gene matches: 8. The CDR3 sequence is CASSGFSGIGEQYF. CDR3 nucleotide sequence: TGTGCCAGCAGCGGGTTTAGCGGGATAGGCGAGCAGTACTTC.

This clonotype was recorded many times. The chain has TRBV12-3 or TRBV12-4 and TRBJ1-4; D is unclear. This CDR3 contains 14 residues. V was trimmed by 2 bases and J by 5 bases, leaving 9 bases between them. CDR3 sequence: CASSLWRRNEKLFF. DNA of the CDR3: TGTGCCAGCAGTTTATGGAGAAGGAATGAAAAACTGTTTTTT.

At least ten counts were recorded for this clonotype. This sequence joins TRBV7-8 and TRBJ2-7; 8 bases align to TRBD2. CDR1 is SGHVS and CDR2 is FQNEAQ in the germline V gene. The V segment lost 1 base and the J segment 6 bases; nucleotides outside the gene matches: 2. The CDR3 spans 13 residues. In DNA form, the CDR3 reads TGTGCCAGCAGCTTAGACGGGAGGGGCGAGCAGTACTTC. It encodes CASSLDGRGEQYF.

This clonotype was seen at least ten times. V gene TRBV6-1 combines with J gene TRBJ1-1; no clear D. CDR1 is MNHNS and CDR2 is SASEGT in the germline V gene. V was pared by 0 bases and J by 1 base, with 3 bases between. The CDR3 consists of 13 residues. The CDR3 spells CASSEARNTEAFF. CDR3 in DNA: TGTGCCAGCAGTGAAGCCCGGAACACTGAAGCTTTCTTT.

About this clonotype: A junction end diverges from the germline sequence, so it may reflect a read error. The rearrangement joins TRBV5-8 to TRBJ2-7; weak D call: TRBD1 (6 bases). Germline V CDR1 and CDR2: SGHTS, YDEGEE. CDR3 length: 11 amino acids. The CDR3 bases are TGTGCCAGCAGCGAGGACAGCCCCCTCCCCTTC. This codes for CASSEDSPLPF. Complete variable domain (other parts from reference TRBV5-8 and TRBJ2-7): EAGVTQSPTHLIKTRGQQATLRCSPISGHTSVYWYQQALGLGLQFLLWYDEGEERNRGNFPPRFSGRQFPNYSSELNVNALELEDSALYLCASSEDSPLPFGPGTRLTVT.

The chain joins TRBV10-3 to TRBJ1-2; the D is unclear. CDR3 size: 14 residues. V lost 8 bases to trimming and J lost 1 base, with 14 bases between them. Germline CDR1 reads ENHRY; CDR2 reads SYGVKD. The CDR3 sequence: CAIGGLGDNYGYTF. CDR3 nucleotide sequence: TGTGCCATCGGAGGACTAGGAGATAACTATGGCTACACCTTC.

J is TRBJ1-3 and V is TRBV19, with unresolved D. Germline V lookup: CDR1 LNHDA, CDR2 SQIVND (reference sequence). V lost 5 bases, J lost 6 bases, and 14 bases lay in between. CDR3 length equals 14 residues. The chain's CDR3 is CASSADGYLNTIYF. CDR3 nucleotide sequence: TGTGCCAGTAGTGCGGACGGCTATCTAAACACCATATATTTT.

This clonotype has at least ten counts. The chain joins TRBV19 to TRBJ2-7; 7 nucleotides line up with TRBD1. J was trimmed by 3 bases and V by 6 bases; bases with no gene match: 8. Germline lookup yields CDR1 LNHDA and CDR2 SQIVND (reference sequence). The CDR3 totals 14 residues. The CDR3 protein is CASSSRDRLYEQYF. CDR3 nucleotides: TGTGCCAGTAGCTCCCGGGACAGACTCTACGAGCAGTACTTC.

This clonotype was seen a few times. The chain uses TRBV7-9 and TRBJ2-7; D possibly corresponds to TRBD2 (6 bases). Germline V gene data show CDR1 as SEHNR and CDR2 as FQNEAQ (reference sequence). This CDR3 contains 15 residues. Trimming left V 4 bases short and J 3 bases short, with 16 bases between. The chain's CDR3 is CASSSLKGGYYEQYF. DNA of the CDR3: TGTGCCAGCAGCTCTCTAAAGGGAGGCTACTACGAGCAGTACTTC. The full variable domain, its missing parts supplied by reference TRBV7-9 and TRBJ2-7, is DTGVSQNPRHKITKRGQNVTFRCDPISEHNRLYWYRQTLGQGPEFLTYFQNEAQLEKSRLLSDRFSAERPKGSFSTLEIQRTEQGDSAMYLCASSSLKGGYYEQYFGPGTRLTVT.